Reported below is one TCR beta chain. The germline V and J ends were trimmed by 1 base and 7 bases, with 22 bases remaining between them. This CDR3 region has 17 residues. CDR1 is SEHNR, CDR2 FQNEAQ, per germline (reference sequence). These data originate in a study of shared clonotypes between healthy human individuals. Assay: immunoSEQ multiplex PCR; the TCRdb copy retains only in-frame clones and omits some. Of 2 million to 3 million clones listed, over 85% were seen once; the top ten hold roughly 0.36%. Sequencing was performed on naive CD4+ T cells from PBMCs. The subset is: CD45RA+ positively selected. This chain uses TRBV7-9 with TRBJ2-5; D ambiguous. This receptor was taken from a man younger than 30 in good health. Some clones in this sample may be carry-over from other donors' samples. The CDR3 spells CASSLVPRRAFRATQYF. DNA of the CDR3: TGTGCCAGCAGCTTAGTGCCTCGTCGGGCATTTAGGGCGACCCAGTACTTC.